This T cell receptor (beta chain) was obtained from a study of read filtering for tumor transcriptome and immune sequencing. Study-wide background: Patients were 17 male and around 13 female, mean age approximately 70 years, range about 45 to 85.

Germline loops: CDR1 SEHNR, CDR2 FQNEAQ (reference sequence). Deletions cut 1 base from V and 4 bases from J, with 7 bases between. This CDR3 is built from 14 residues. Notes on the study in general: IR-seq captured clonotypes deeper and more reliably than RNA-seq.

The library was built from about 400 ng RNA with molecular barcoded adaptors for alpha/delta and beta/gamma chains. TCRdb itself ran the reads through MiXCR, one entry per CDR3 protein. The sample records around 140,000 distinct CDR3 sequences, roughly an eighth being singletons. This clonotype occurred many times. Its antigen is as yet unknown. Sequenced: a population of CD138-negative cells sorted from bone marrow. The chain combines TRBV7-9 with TRBJ1-4; a weak D match, TRBD1 (6 bases). The receptor was isolated from a donor over 35 with multiple myeloma. The DNA for the CDR3 is TGTGCCAGCAGCTTAGACAGGGTTAATGAAAAACTGTTTTTT. Translated, it gives CASSLDRVNEKLFF.